This entry lists 2 T cell receptor beta chains sequenced from one sample in a study of cytomegalovirus exposure and HLA in healthy donors. Method: immunoSEQ multiplex PCR; TCRdb's copy keeps in-frame clones and lacks some. The data show about 130,000 clones, roughly 89% seen once. The specimen was PBMCs. These receptors all come from a woman younger than 30 in good health and CMV-seronegative.

V and J are TRBV19 and TRBJ2-7; 7 nucleotides agree with TRBD1. CDR1 LNHDA and CDR2 SQIVND come from the germline V gene (reference sequence). The length of the CDR3 is 13 residues. J gave up 4 bases and V 5 bases, and 5 bases lay outside the gene matches. CDR3 sequence reads: CASSFRTGYEQYF. CDR3 nucleotides: TGTGCCAGTAGTTTCCGGACAGGATACGAGCAGTACTTC. Looking up the rest from reference TRBV19 and TRBJ2-7 gives the full variable domain: DGGITQSPKYLFRKEGQNVTLSCEQNLNHDAMYWYRQDPGQGLRLIYYSQIVNDFQKGDIAEGYSVSREKKESFPLTVTSAQKNPTAFYLCASSFRTGYEQYFGPGTRLTVT.

This sequence joins TRBV4-1 and TRBJ1-5; the match to TRBD1 covers 8 bases. With 4 bases clipped from V and 5 bases from J, the junction kept 7 bases outside the gene matches. Germline loops: CDR1 MGHRA, CDR2 YSYEKL. CDR3 length: 15 amino acids. CDR3 DNA sequence: TGCGCCAGCAGCCGGCCCGGGACAGGCGATCAGCCCCAGCATTTT. Translated, it gives CASSRPGTGDQPQHF.